This T cell receptor beta chain comes out of a study of cytomegalovirus exposure and HLA in healthy donors. Primers for the PCR totalled 60 Vbeta and 13 Jbeta. Per the original methods: Later analysis identified tens of millions of unique TCR beta chains, 10 million to 12 million shared. The assay was immunoSEQ multiplex PCR, and TCRdb's table has in-frame clones only and misses some. V, J and clone size are those of that table, while D and trimming were read from the DNA. The table lists more than 110,000 clones, less than 80% of them singletons, with around 10% in the top ten. From germline, CDR1 is PRHDT and CDR2 FYEKMQ (reference sequence). This CDR3 has 16 amino acids. The V and J ends lost 5 bases and 0 bases, in that order; junction bases with no gene match: 7. On this clone: What it binds is not known.

General study points: The study dropped some indistinguishable V segments, TRBV6-2 and TRBV6-3 among them. The study recorded about 150 TCR beta chains that were cytomegalovirus-associated. Researchers had no immune exposure information except CMV serostatus available.

This clonotype was obtained from a woman aged 45-65 years in good health and CMV-seropositive. The chain links TRBV13 to TRBJ2-1; 7 positions match TRBD2. The specimen was PBMCs. The chain's CDR3 is CASSRSPSGSYNEQFF. For the CDR3, the DNA is TGTGCCAGCAGCAGATCCCCTAGCGGCTCCTACAATGAGCAGTTCTTC.